The 26 T cell receptor beta chains presented below share a single source sample, sequenced in a study of patients and donors after allogeneic stem cell transplantation. Via MiXCR, TCRdb re-called the RT-PCR reads, giving one row per CDR3 protein. The table lists about 410,000 distinct CDR3 sequences, roughly 17% of them singletons. Sequences were obtained from blood, either unsorted or a sorted T cell fraction (not recorded which). The origin of the receptors is a human donor who was either an allogeneic HSCT recipient or a stem cell or donor lymphocyte infusion donor (not recorded which). It is not recorded whose cells these are; they may come from a transplant donor.

In this sample, this clonotype turned up many times. In nucleotides, the CDR3 is TGTGCCAGCAGTAGGGGACTAGCGGGGGTTGAGCAGTTCTTC. Protein: CASSRGLAGVEQFF. V gene TRBV12-3 or TRBV12-4 combines with J gene TRBJ2-1; 14 bases match TRBD2. The J segment lost 9 bases and the V segment lost 5 bases, leaving 3 bases of the junction unmatched. The CDR3 sequence is 14 residues long.

This chain joins TRBV10-3 and TRBJ2-2; perhaps TRBD2 as D (5 bases). The CDR3 has 15 residues. Germline values: CDR1 ENHRY, CDR2 SYGVKD. V was trimmed by 10 bases and J by 5 bases, leaving 20 bases between them. Here the CDR3 reads CATKPTGVTTGELFF. The DNA of the CDR3 is TGTGCCACCAAGCCCACCGGGGTGACGACCGGGGAGCTGTTTTTT.

The J gene is TRBJ2-1, the V gene TRBV2; 15 bases are shared with TRBD2. With 6 bases clipped from V and 12 bases from J, the junction kept 3 bases outside the gene matches. CDR3 length: 13 amino acids. The germline gives CDR1 SNHLY, CDR2 FYNNEI. The CDR3 reads CASRGLAGGGQFF. The CDR3 coding sequence is TGTGCCAGCAGGGGACTAGCGGGGGGAGGGCAGTTCTTC.

This clonotype has ten or more counts. The V gene is TRBV20-1, the J gene TRBJ1-4; D not certain. The germline V gene has CDR1 DFQATT and CDR2 SNEGSKA (reference sequence). Trimming shortened V by 3 bases and J by 5 bases, and 13 bases separated the two germline ends. This CDR3 spans 14 amino acids. The CDR3 nucleotides read TGCAGTGCTAGTCCCGTGTCGGAAAATGAAAAACTGTTTTTT. Its protein product is CSASPVSENEKLFF.

The rearrangement uses TRBV11-2 and TRBJ2-5, with 9 bases aligning to TRBD2. The CDR3 consists of 15 residues. V dropped 4 bases and J dropped 5; count of bases not matched to a gene: 8. The germline CDR1 and CDR2 sequences are SGHAT and FQNNGV. The CDR3 DNA reads TGTGCCAGCAGCTGGGGCGGGGGGGCGGTGGAGACCCAGTACTTC. It specifies CASSWGGGAVETQYF.

This clonotype was counted a few times. The chain uses TRBV3-1 and TRBJ2-5; the match to TRBD2 covers 11 bases. Germline loops: CDR1 LGHDT, CDR2 YNNKEL (reference sequence). Trimming cost V 4 bases and J 6 bases; bases outside gene matches: 19. CDR3 length equals 19 residues. As DNA, the CDR3 is TGTGCCAGCAGCCCAACGAAGGGGGGGGCTAGCGGGGGGAAGAAGACCCAGTACTTC. Protein: CASSPTKGGASGGKKTQYF.

The V gene is TRBV27, the J gene TRBJ2-1; TRBD2 agrees at 10 bases. Germline V gives CDR1 MNHEY, CDR2 SMNVEV (reference sequence). V shed 0 bases and J 8 bases; nucleotides not matched to a gene: 4. The CDR3 contains 15 residues. The CDR3 protein is CASSLSLAGEYEQFF. The CDR3 DNA is TGTGCCAGCAGTTTATCCCTAGCGGGAGAGTATGAGCAGTTCTTC.

This chain uses TRBV20-1 with TRBJ1-5; D may be TRBD1 (5 bases). V lost 5 bases, J lost 1 base, and 21 bases lay in between. This CDR3 comprises 17 residues. Germline V gene lookup returns CDR1 DFQATT and CDR2 SNEGSKA (reference sequence). The CDR3 sequence: CSARRGTSFTSNQPQHF. As DNA, the CDR3 is TGCAGTGCTCGTCGGGGCACCTCCTTCACCAGCAATCAGCCCCAGCATTTT.

This clonotype was seen more than once but under ten times. This chain connects TRBV4-3 to TRBJ2-7, with TRBD1 matching 10 bases. CDR1 and CDR2 (germline): LGHNA, YSLEER. The V gene end was trimmed by 1 base and the J gene end by 4 bases; junction bases not matched to a gene: 10. The CDR3 consists of 17 residues. This CDR3 reads CASSQVSGTGEGYEQYF. CDR3 bases: TGCGCCAGCAGCCAAGTTTCCGGGACAGGGGAGGGTTACGAGCAGTACTTC.

This chain uses TRBV6-2 or TRBV6-3 with TRBJ2-2, with a possible D match to TRBD1 (6 bases). The length of the CDR3 is 16 residues. Trimming left V 5 bases short and J 1 base short, with 14 bases between. The germline gives CDR1 MNHEY, CDR2 SVGEGT. The CDR3 sequence is CASSPSSDRNTGELFF. As DNA, the CDR3 is TGTGCCAGCAGTCCCAGCTCGGACAGGAACACCGGGGAGCTGTTTTTT.

For the CDR3, the DNA is TGCGCCAGCACCGCGACTGGGCGGGAGTACAATGAGCAGTTCTTC. It codes for CASTATGREYNEQFF. This rearrangement joins TRBV5-1 to TRBJ2-1; 7 nucleotides match TRBD2. This CDR3 is built from 15 residues. The germline V gene encodes CDR1 SGHRS and CDR2 YFSETQ. With 6 bases clipped from V and 4 bases from J, the junction kept 10 bases outside the gene matches.

This clonotype was recorded a few times. The CDR3: CASGKDRGVRAFF. CDR3 sequence (DNA): TGTGCTAGTGGGAAGGACAGGGGGGTTAGAGCTTTCTTT. The rearrangement links TRBV12-5 to TRBJ1-1; 10 bases align to TRBD1. The CDR3 is made up of 13 amino acids. Trimming cost V 6 bases and J 10 bases; bases outside gene matches: 8. CDR1 and CDR2 from the germline V gene are LGHNT and FRNRAP.

This clonotype was found a few times. The chain is built from TRBV20-1 and TRBJ2-3; TRBD1 aligns across 7 bases. The CDR3 sequence is 14 residues long. Germline trimming cut 6 bases from V and 3 bases from J; bases unmatched to any gene: 9. In germline, CDR1 is DFQATT, CDR2 SNEGSKA (reference sequence). The CDR3 spells CSAKDRPWTDTQYF. DNA for the CDR3: TGCAGTGCCAAGGACAGGCCCTGGACAGATACGCAGTATTTT.

The chain uses TRBV7-9 and TRBJ2-5; 7 bases agree with TRBD2. From germline, CDR1 is SEHNR and CDR2 FQNEAQ (reference sequence). The V segment lost 4 bases and the J segment 4 bases; nucleotides outside the gene matches: 9. The CDR3 runs to 15 residues. As DNA, the CDR3 is TGTGCCAGCAGCTGGGGTAGCGGGCATTTAGAGACCCAGTACTTC. It specifies CASSWGSGHLETQYF.

This chain uses TRBV7-4 with TRBJ1-2; TRBD1 matches 7 bases. Germline values: CDR1 SGHVT, CDR2 SQSDAQ. Trimming at V came to 5 bases and at J to 4 bases, leaving 10 bases not matched to a gene. There are 15 residues in the CDR3. The CDR3 sequence is CASSTRTGRGYGYTF. In DNA form, the CDR3 reads TGTGCCAGCAGCACCCGGACAGGCCGGGGCTATGGCTACACCTTC.

CDR3 nucleotides: TGTGCCAGCAGTATCCCTTCCCTGAATGAGCAGTTCTTC. It encodes CASSIPSLNEQFF. This chain connects TRBV27 to TRBJ2-1; D is undetermined. CDR3 size: 13 residues. Trimming took 5 bases from V and 7 from J, leaving 12 bases between them. The germline gives CDR1 MNHEY, CDR2 SMNVEV (reference sequence).

As for this clonotype: An end of the junction does not agree with germline; a read error may underlie this. This rearrangement joins TRBV7-9 to TRBJ1-2; D is undetermined. The germline gives CDR1 SEHNR, CDR2 FQNEAQ (reference sequence). The CDR3 contains 12 residues. This CDR3 is CASSSQDGDLGF. The CDR3 nucleotides read TGTGCCAGCAGCTCCCAAGACGGGGATTTGGGCTTC.

This clonotype was found a few times. V is TRBV2 and J is TRBJ2-5, with unresolved D. Trimming took off 3 bases at V and 3 bases at J, with 5 bases between the two ends. The germline V gene encodes CDR1 SNHLY and CDR2 FYNNEI. CDR3 size: 12 residues. The CDR3 DNA is TGTGCCAGCAGTGATTGGGAAGAGACCCAGTACTTC. As protein: CASSDWEETQYF.

The chain uses TRBV30 and TRBJ2-3; no definite D call. V shed 1 base and J shed 4 bases, with 18 bases lying between them. CDR1 is GTSNPN, CDR2 SVGIG, per germline (reference sequence). The CDR3 contains 16 residues. The CDR3 DNA sequence: TGTGCCTGGAGTGCCCCCGGCCCGAGGCGTCCAGATACGCAGTATTTT. Translating gives CAWSAPGPRRPDTQYF.

The V and J genes are TRBV19 and TRBJ2-1; no definite D call. Germline V gene data show CDR1 as LNHDA and CDR2 as SQIVND (reference sequence). V gave up 7 bases and J gave up 0 bases, with 16 bases separating them. CDR3 length: 16 amino acids. The CDR3: CASTSSESSSYNEQFF. CDR3 in DNA: TGTGCCAGTACAAGTTCCGAATCAAGCTCCTACAATGAGCAGTTCTTC.

This clonotype came up many times. The V gene is TRBV5-1, the J gene TRBJ1-1, with a tentative D call TRBD1 (5 bases). This CDR3 has 13 residues. Germline lookup yields CDR1 SGHRS and CDR2 YFSETQ. V was cut by 4 bases and J by 3 bases, with 10 bases left in between. The CDR3 protein is CASSEGPYTEAFF. DNA of the CDR3: TGCGCCAGCAGCGAGGGACCTTACACTGAAGCTTTCTTT.

V usage is TRBV7-3 and J usage is TRBJ2-1; D remains ambiguous. The V end lost 2 bases, the J end lost 1 base, and 9 bases lay between the germline ends. The CDR3 runs to 15 residues. Germline-derived CDR1 and CDR2 are SGHTA and FQGTGA. The CDR3 coding sequence is TGTGCCAGCAGCTTACAAGGCACTTCCTACAATGAGCAGTTCTTC. Translated, it gives CASSLQGTSYNEQFF.

This clonotype was found a few times. CDR3 loop: CASSLSLGLRDYGYTF. The CDR3 region has the DNA TGTGCCAGCAGCTTAAGTCTGGGGTTAAGGGACTATGGCTACACCTTC. V usage is TRBV7-2 and J usage is TRBJ1-2; D is unresolved. The V gene's germline CDR1 is SGHTA and CDR2 FQGNSA. This CDR3 contains 16 residues. The V end lost 2 bases, the J end lost 3 bases, and 16 bases lay between the germline ends.

This chain joins TRBV15 and TRBJ1-2, with D unclear. The CDR3 totals 17 residues. Germline CDR1 reads LNHNV; CDR2 reads YYDKDF (reference sequence). V was shortened by 0 bases and J by 2 bases, with 16 bases between the two germline ends. The CDR3 protein is CATSRDPGRTDNYGYTF. In nucleotides, the CDR3 is TGTGCCACCAGCAGAGATCCAGGTCGGACGGACAACTATGGCTACACCTTC. The full variable domain, completed using reference TRBV15 and TRBJ1-2, is DAMVIQNPRYQVTQFGKPVTLSCSQTLNHNVMYWYQQKSSQAPKLLFHYYDKDFNNEADTPDNFQSRRPNTSFCFLDIRSPGLGDTAMYLCATSRDPGRTDNYGYTFGSGTRLTVV.

The V gene is TRBV7-2, the J gene TRBJ2-7; D remains unclear. Trimming cost V 0 bases and J 5 bases, with 8 bases left between them. Per germline, CDR1 SGHTA and CDR2 FQGNSA. This CDR3 has 13 residues. CDR3 nucleotide sequence: TGTGCCAGCAGCTTAGCGTGGCAGAACGAGCAGTACTTC. This encodes CASSLAWQNEQYF.

The table lists this clonotype with many counts. The V call is TRBV20-1, the J call TRBJ2-2; weak D call: TRBD1 (5 bases). V shed 0 bases and J shed 4 bases, with 12 bases lying between them. Per germline, CDR1 DFQATT and CDR2 SNEGSKA (reference sequence). The CDR3 runs 15 residues. CDR3 region: CSAREGRVATGELFF. CDR3 nucleotides: TGCAGTGCTAGAGAAGGCAGGGTGGCCACCGGGGAGCTGTTTTTT.